One sample yielded the 32 T cell receptor beta chains listed below, sequenced in a study of cytotoxic CD8 clonotypes in ibrutinib-treated CLL (dated by TCRdb to about 2021). Taken with the paper, the label for time point translates to: 24 months on ibrutinib. Preparation of the library involved the immunoSEQ multiplex PCR assay. Sourced from immuneACCESS, this table was stored by TCRdb with only in-frame sequences that have V and J called. A share of the clones is absent; for the studies checked, an unresolved V gene accounts for under half, and the remainder has no known explanation. The sample table contains 110,000 to 150,000 clones; only one count was recorded for about 70% of them. The top ten clones comprise just over 5% of the sample. Sequenced here: PBMCs, sampled after 24 months of ibrutinib treatment. These receptor sequences come from a human donor with chronic lymphocytic leukemia.

J is TRBJ2-7 and V is TRBV28; D perhaps matches TRBD2 (7 bases). Germline values: CDR1 MDHEN, CDR2 SYDVKM. This CDR3 contains 14 residues. The ends were cut back, 5 bases at V and 0 bases at J, with 11 bases in the middle. The CDR3 is CASSPRGASYEQYF. The CDR3 coding sequence is TGTGCCAGCAGTCCCCGGGGGGCCTCCTACGAGCAGTACTTC.

This clone was counted many times. The chain employs TRBV7-9 and TRBJ2-7; TRBD2 might be the D (6 bases). Trimming shortened V by 1 base and J by 5 bases, and 12 bases separated the two germline ends. The CDR3 loop spans 14 amino acids. The germline gives CDR1 SEHNR, CDR2 FQNEAQ (reference sequence). CDR3 nucleotides: TGTGCCAGCAGCTTAGACGGGGGAGGCAACGAGCAGTACTTC. Translated, it gives CASSLDGGGNEQYF.

V gene TRBV7-9 combines with J gene TRBJ2-5; D is uncertain. Per germline, CDR1 SEHNR and CDR2 FQNEAQ (reference sequence). V dropped 5 bases and J dropped 1 base, with 8 bases sitting between them. This CDR3 spans 13 amino acids. CDR3 coding DNA: TGTGCCAGCAGCAACGGACGCCAAGAGACCCAGTACTTC. It is translated as CASSNGRQETQYF.

The chain employs TRBV7-2 and TRBJ2-7; D may be TRBD1 or TRBD2 (5 bases each). In germline, CDR1 is SGHTA, CDR2 FQGNSA. This CDR3 has 14 amino acids. Trimming took 2 bases from V and 0 from J, leaving 8 bases between them. The CDR3 spells CASSLFGASYEQYF. The CDR3 nucleotides are TGTGCCAGCAGCTTATTCGGGGCCTCCTACGAGCAGTACTTC.

This rearrangement joins TRBV27 to TRBJ2-3; tentatively, D is TRBD2 (5 bases). CDR3 length: 14 residues. CDR1 and CDR2 from the germline V gene are MNHEY and SMNVEV (reference sequence). Trimming took 3 bases from V and 2 from J, leaving 9 bases between them. The CDR3 loop reads CASSLSGPTDTQYF. The DNA for the CDR3 is TGTGCCAGCAGTTTGAGCGGCCCCACAGATACGCAGTATTTT.

V is TRBV6-1 and J is TRBJ2-7; D may be TRBD2 (7 bases). This CDR3 is 12 amino acids long. Trimming took 8 bases from V and 6 from J, leaving 14 bases between them. In germline, CDR1 is MNHNS, CDR2 SASEGT. CDR3 protein: CASRGGGREQYF. In DNA form, the CDR3 reads TGTGCCAGCCGAGGGGGGGGACGCGAGCAGTACTTC.

The V call is TRBV7-2, the J call TRBJ2-5, with 13 nucleotides matching TRBD2. The CDR3 consists of 17 residues. Germline V gives CDR1 SGHTA, CDR2 FQGNSA. Germline trimming cut 3 bases from V and 5 bases from J; bases unmatched to any gene: 9. CDR3 in amino acids: CASSFAGTSGTLETQYF. CDR3 nucleotide sequence: TGTGCCAGCAGCTTCGCTGGGACTAGCGGGACCCTCGAGACCCAGTACTTC. Combining the CDR3 with reference TRBV7-2 and TRBJ2-5 gives the whole variable domain GAGVSQSPSNKVTEKGKDVELRCDPISGHTALYWYRQSLGQGLEFLIYFQGNSAPDKSGLPSDRFSAERTGGSVSTLTIQRTQQEDSAVYLCASSFAGTSGTLETQYFGPGTRLLVL.

This chain links TRBV28 with TRBJ2-7; 7 bases match TRBD1. This CDR3 region has 15 residues. Trimming cost V 1 base and J 3 bases; bases outside gene matches: 6. CDR1 is MDHEN and CDR2 is SYDVKM in the germline V gene. CDR3 protein: CASSLLVGTVYEQYF. The CDR3 DNA is TGTGCCAGCAGTTTATTGGTGGGGACAGTCTACGAGCAGTACTTC.

The table lists this clone with many counts. The chain employs TRBV28 and TRBJ1-1; the D is unclear. Trimming removed 8 bases at V and 0 bases at J, with 4 bases between. The CDR3 has 11 amino acids. Germline lookup yields CDR1 MDHEN and CDR2 SYDVKM. This CDR3 is CASVMNTEAFF. The CDR3 region has the DNA TGTGCCAGCGTCATGAACACTGAAGCTTTCTTT. The full variable domain, in which reference TRBV28 and TRBJ1-1 provide the parts outside the CDR3, is DVKVTQSSRYLVKRTGEKVFLECVQDMDHENMFWYRQDPGLGLRLIYFSYDVKMKEKGDIPEGYSVSREKKERFSLILESASTNQTSMYLCASVMNTEAFFGQGTRLTVV.

This clone turned up a few times. This chain connects TRBV30 to TRBJ1-6, with D perhaps matching TRBD1 (6 bases). Germline V CDR1 and CDR2: GTSNPN, SVGIG (reference sequence). This CDR3 is built from 14 residues. V was cut by 4 bases and J by 6 bases, with 13 bases left in between. The CDR3 is CAWTRGQLNSPLHF. The CDR3 nucleotides read TGTGCCTGGACTCGGGGGCAGCTTAATTCACCCCTCCACTTT.

This clone has more than one count but fewer than ten. The rearrangement links TRBV27 to TRBJ2-7, with D perhaps matching TRBD1 or TRBD2 (6 bases each). The CDR3 is made up of 12 amino acids. The V end lost 6 bases, the J end lost 6 bases, and 12 bases lay between the germline ends. Germline CDR1 and CDR2: MNHEY and SMNVEV (reference sequence). This chain's CDR3 is CASRPGGGEQYF. In DNA form, the CDR3 reads TGTGCCAGCAGGCCCGGGGGCGGCGAGCAGTACTTC.

This clone was picked up many times. The J gene is TRBJ2-7, the V gene TRBV27; 11 bases agree with TRBD2. Per the germline V gene, CDR1 is MNHEY and CDR2 is SMNVEV (reference sequence). The CDR3 sequence is 14 residues long. With V trimmed by 6 bases and J by 6 bases, 7 bases remained unmatched. The CDR3, as DNA: TGTGCCAGCAGAAGACTAGCGGGATTTGGCGAGCAGTACTTC. Its translation is CASRRLAGFGEQYF.

The rearrangement uses TRBV21-1 and TRBJ2-2; the DNA was not compared with TRBD1, the D call given in the table. TRBV21-1 is listed as a pseudogene. The CDR3 covers 18 residues. The CDR3 here is CASSKGGPGQGNTGELFF. CDR3 sequence (DNA): TGTGCCAGCAGCAAAGGGGGGCCGGGACAGGGGAACACCGGGGAGCTGTTTTTT.

The CDR3, as DNA: TGTGCCAGCAATCGGGACGGACCCACAGATACGCAGTATTTT. It yields the protein CASNRDGPTDTQYF. The chain joins TRBV9 to TRBJ2-3, with D perhaps being TRBD1 or TRBD2 (5 bases each). CDR3 length: 14 residues. Germline V gene sequence: CDR1 SGDLS, CDR2 YYNGEE. The germline V and J ends were trimmed by 6 bases and 2 bases, with 13 bases remaining between them.

The chain has TRBV5-1 and TRBJ1-6; 9 nucleotides agree with TRBD1. Germline CDR1 reads SGHRS; CDR2 reads YFSETQ. CDR3 size: 18 residues. V lost 0 bases to trimming and J lost 10 bases; unmatched junction nucleotides: 14. The CDR3 coding sequence is TGCGCCAGCAGCTTGGGGACAGGGGTCGCCCGAAGTCCCTCACCCCTCCACTTT. It is translated as CASSLGTGVARSPSPLHF.

The J gene is TRBJ1-2, the V gene TRBV29-1; 7 bases line up with TRBD1. Looked up from germline, CDR1 is SQVTM and CDR2 is ANQGSEA. The CDR3 contains 12 residues. With 3 bases clipped from V and 8 bases from J, the junction kept 6 bases outside the gene matches. The CDR3 DNA sequence: TGCAGCGTTGACAGGGGGAATGGCGGCTACACCTTC. Protein: CSVDRGNGGYTF.

The V and J genes are TRBV7-9 and TRBJ1-1; TRBD1 agrees at 7 bases. V shed 5 bases, J shed 11 bases, and the junction held 8 bases outside the gene matches. Germline loops: CDR1 SEHNR, CDR2 FQNEAQ (reference sequence). The CDR3 loop spans 12 amino acids. The CDR3 loop reads CASSPGGLLAFF. CDR3 DNA: TGTGCCAGCAGCCCAGGGGGGCTCTTGGCTTTCTTT.

The chain has TRBV30 and TRBJ2-3; 9 nucleotides line up with TRBD1. The CDR3 covers 13 residues. From germline, CDR1 is GTSNPN and CDR2 SVGIG (reference sequence). The V gene end was trimmed by 3 bases and the J gene end by 5 bases; junction bases not matched to a gene: 3. This chain's CDR3 is CAWRRTGVDTQYF. The CDR3 DNA reads as TGTGCCTGGAGGAGGACAGGGGTAGATACGCAGTATTTT.

The chain employs TRBV30 and TRBJ2-1, with TRBD2 matching over 12 bases. Trimming took 4 bases from V and 8 from J; bases not matched to a gene: 9. This CDR3 has 15 amino acids. CDR1 and CDR2 from the germline V gene are GTSNPN and SVGIG (reference sequence). The CDR3 reads CAWMVWTSGVYEQFF. CDR3 in DNA: TGTGCCTGGATGGTTTGGACTAGCGGGGTGTATGAGCAGTTCTTC.

This chain uses TRBV30 with TRBJ2-1, with D possibly TRBD2 on 6 matching bases. The CDR3 contains 12 residues. V was pared by 5 bases and J by 10 bases, with 15 bases between. The germline V gene encodes CDR1 GTSNPN and CDR2 SVGIG (reference sequence). In DNA form, the CDR3 reads TGTGCCTGGGACGGGGGTCCCAGGGAGCAGTTCTTC. Translation gives CAWDGGPREQFF.

This chain uses TRBV11-2 with TRBJ2-7; tentatively, D is TRBD2 (7 bases). V lost 5 bases, J lost 6 bases, and 17 bases lay in between. This CDR3 contains 14 residues. Germline CDR1 and CDR2: SGHAT and FQNNGV. The DNA for the CDR3 is TGTGCCAGCAGCCCCAGGGAGGGGGATTCCGAGCAGTACTTC. Translating gives CASSPREGDSEQYF. Full variable domain (outside the CDR3, taken from reference TRBV11-2 and TRBJ2-7): EAGVAQSPRYKIIEKRQSVAFWCNPISGHATLYWYQQILGQGPKLLIQFQNNGVVDDSQLPKDRFSAERLKGVDSTLKIQPAKLEDSAVYLCASSPREGDSEQYFGPGTRLTVT.

This chain uses TRBV6-6 with TRBJ2-3, with D unresolved. Between the trimmed V and J ends, which lost 3 bases and 3 bases, there was a span of 7 bases. The CDR3 contains 13 residues. Germline V gene data show CDR1 as MNHNY and CDR2 as SVGAGI (reference sequence). This CDR3 is CASSYWATDTQYF. DNA for the CDR3: TGTGCCAGCAGTTATTGGGCAACAGATACGCAGTATTTT.

The V gene is TRBV7-8, the J gene TRBJ1-1; maybe TRBD1 (6 bases). The germline V and J ends were trimmed by 1 base and 0 bases, with 12 bases remaining between them. Germline CDR1 reads SGHVS; CDR2 reads FQNEAQ. The CDR3 covers 16 residues. CDR3 residues: CASSLDRAGVNTEAFF. The CDR3 DNA sequence: TGTGCCAGCAGCTTAGACAGGGCAGGTGTGAACACTGAAGCTTTCTTT.

The chain employs TRBV6-1 and TRBJ2-3, with TRBD2 matching 10 bases. This CDR3 contains 16 residues. The V gene's germline CDR1 is MNHNS and CDR2 SASEGT. V lost 3 bases to trimming and J lost 4 bases; unmatched junction nucleotides: 7. This CDR3 reads CASSDQASGGPDTQYF. The CDR3 nucleotides are TGTGCCAGCAGTGACCAGGCTAGCGGGGGCCCAGATACGCAGTATTTT.

The chain couples TRBV28 to TRBJ2-7, with no clear D. With 4 bases removed from V and 0 bases from J, the gap between germline ends came to 16 bases. Germline assignment: CDR1 MDHEN and CDR2 SYDVKM. The CDR3 has 16 amino acids. The CDR3 sequence is CASSSPPTPSSYEQYF. CDR3 coding DNA: TGTGCCAGCAGTTCGCCACCGACACCAAGCTCCTACGAGCAGTACTTC. The whole variable domain, filled in from reference TRBV28 and TRBJ2-7, reads DVKVTQSSRYLVKRTGEKVFLECVQDMDHENMFWYRQDPGLGLRLIYFSYDVKMKEKGDIPEGYSVSREKKERFSLILESASTNQTSMYLCASSSPPTPSSYEQYFGPGTRLTVT.

As DNA, the CDR3 is TGTGCCAGCAGAACCCGGGGCAGGGGCGCTGAAGCTTTCTTT. The encoded protein is CASRTRGRGAEAFF. The chain employs TRBV27 and TRBJ1-1; D perhaps matches TRBD1 (6 bases). This CDR3 is 14 amino acids long. The V gene lost 6 bases and the J gene lost 6 bases, with 17 bases spanning the gap. Per germline, CDR1 MNHEY and CDR2 SMNVEV (reference sequence).

The chain is built from TRBV10-3 and TRBJ2-5; the D gene could be TRBD1 or TRBD2 (6 bases each). The CDR3 loop spans 13 amino acids. V shed 3 bases and J shed 7 bases, with 12 bases lying between them. Looked up from germline, CDR1 is ENHRY and CDR2 is SYGVKD. CDR3 amino acids: CAISEGEGGTQYF. CDR3 sequence (DNA): TGTGCCATCAGTGAAGGCGAGGGGGGGACCCAGTACTTC.

V is TRBV11-2 and J is TRBJ1-2; 9 bases agree with TRBD1. The CDR3 runs to 16 residues. Germline CDR1 SGHAT, CDR2 FQNNGV. Trimming took 2 bases from V and 4 from J; bases not matched to a gene: 8. The CDR3 DNA reads TGTGCCAGCAGCTTAAGGGGACAGGGTCGTGGCTATGGCTACACCTTC. Translating it yields CASSLRGQGRGYGYTF. Together with reference TRBV11-2 and TRBJ1-2, the CDR3 gives the full variable domain: EAGVAQSPRYKIIEKRQSVAFWCNPISGHATLYWYQQILGQGPKLLIQFQNNGVVDDSQLPKDRFSAERLKGVDSTLKIQPAKLEDSAVYLCASSLRGQGRGYGYTFGSGTRLTVV.

The gene calls are TRBV28 and TRBJ1-6, with D maybe TRBD1 (5 bases). The V and J ends lost 6 bases and 9 bases respectively, with 9 bases between them. Germline V gives CDR1 MDHEN, CDR2 SYDVKM. CDR3 length: 12 amino acids. CDR3 region: CASRGVGSPLHF. In DNA, the CDR3 is TGTGCCAGCAGGGGGGTCGGTTCACCCCTCCACTTT.

This clone was counted a few times. The V call is TRBV14, the J call TRBJ1-1; D is perhaps TRBD1 (5 bases). Trimming took off 4 bases at V and 11 bases at J, with 17 bases between the two ends. Germline CDR1 is SGHDN and CDR2 is FVKESK. CDR3 length: 13 amino acids. CDR3 sequence: CASSLRSDSRAFF. DNA of the CDR3: TGTGCCAGCAGCCTCCGGTCCGACAGTCGGGCTTTCTTT.

The chain joins TRBV30 to TRBJ1-3; possible D gene TRBD1, 6 bases. This CDR3 region has 15 residues. Germline loops: CDR1 GTSNPN, CDR2 SVGIG (reference sequence). Trimming stripped 5 bases from V and 0 bases from J, with 14 bases between. In DNA, the CDR3 is TGTGCCTGGGGCACAGGGTCGGGCTCTGGAAACACCATATATTTT. It specifies CAWGTGSGSGNTIYF.

This chain links TRBV5-1 with TRBJ2-7; D is undetermined. CDR3 length: 14 amino acids. V lost 0 bases to trimming and J lost 1 base, with 8 bases between them. The germline CDR1 and CDR2 sequences are SGHRS and YFSETQ. CDR3: CASSLGADSYEQYF. CDR3 in DNA: TGCGCCAGCAGCTTGGGGGCGGATTCCTACGAGCAGTACTTC.